This T cell receptor beta chain was sequenced during a study of T cell responses to AZD1222 COVID-19 vaccine. Concerning this clone itself: Its target is not known.

Assay: immunoSEQ multiplex PCR; the TCRdb copy retains only in-frame clones and omits some. The table lists about 130,000 clones, 80% to 90% of them singletons, with about 1.5% in the top ten. Study-wide points: White British ancestry dominated among donors, who included more females, and clonal diversity was possibly underestimated. CD4 TCRs associated with vaccination spanned spike, dominating at 160-218 and 743-854. Repertoires were collected only later (after the peak T cell response had occurred).

The sequenced sample was peripheral blood, obtained on day 0 of AZD1222 vaccination. The TCR comes from an adult in good health.

CDR3 sequence reads: CASRGRVATEAFF. In DNA form, the CDR3 reads TGTGCCAGCAGGGGCCGCGTGGCCACTGAAGCTTTCTTT. This chain uses TRBV5-8 with TRBJ1-1; D call uncertain. The CDR3 has 13 residues. V was shortened by 5 bases and J by 4 bases, with 12 bases between the two germline ends. The germline V gene encodes CDR1 SGHTS and CDR2 YDEGEE.